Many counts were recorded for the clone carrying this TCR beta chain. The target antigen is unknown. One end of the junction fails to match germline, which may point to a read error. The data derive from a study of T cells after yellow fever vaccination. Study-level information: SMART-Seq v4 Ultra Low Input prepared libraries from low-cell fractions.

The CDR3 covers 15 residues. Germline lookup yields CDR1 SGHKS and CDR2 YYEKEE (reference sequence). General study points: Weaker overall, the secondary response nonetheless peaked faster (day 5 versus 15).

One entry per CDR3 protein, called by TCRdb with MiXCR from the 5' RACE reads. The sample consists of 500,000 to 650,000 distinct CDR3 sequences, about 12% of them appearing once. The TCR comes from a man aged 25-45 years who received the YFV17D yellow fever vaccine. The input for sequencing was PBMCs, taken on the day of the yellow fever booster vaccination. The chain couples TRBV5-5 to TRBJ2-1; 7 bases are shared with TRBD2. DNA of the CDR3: TGTGCCAGCAGTTTGGCGGGAGACTCCTACAATGAGCAGTTCTTC. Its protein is CASSLAGDSYNEQFF.